These 21 T cell receptor beta chains originate from one sample sequenced in a study of T cell responses to AZD1222 COVID-19 vaccine. The method was immunoSEQ multiplex PCR; TCRdb's version includes in-frame clones alone and lacks a portion of them. The sample yields roughly 180,000 clones, about 90% seen once. The sample consisted of peripheral blood, taken on day 0 of AZD1222 vaccination. Every receptor here comes from an adult in good health.

This sequence joins TRBV3-1 (or the pseudogene TRBV3-2) and TRBJ2-5, with 10 bases matching TRBD1. V gave up 6 bases and J gave up 4 bases; unmatched junction bases: 11. This CDR3 region has 16 residues. CDR1 is LGHDT and CDR2 is YNNKEL in the germline V gene (reference sequence). CDR3 sequence reads: CASRWDRGSMGETQYF. The CDR3 region has the DNA TGTGCCAGCAGGTGGGACAGGGGTTCGATGGGAGAGACCCAGTACTTC.

The rearrangement joins TRBV10-3 to TRBJ2-7; 10 nucleotides match TRBD1. Germline V gene lookup returns CDR1 ENHRY and CDR2 SYGVKD. After removal of 3 bases from V and 0 bases from J, the junction contained 5 bases not matched to a gene. There are 16 residues in the CDR3. CDR3: CAISEPGQGNSYEQYF. The CDR3 DNA reads as TGTGCCATCAGTGAACCGGGACAGGGGAACTCCTACGAGCAGTACTTC.

This clone came up once. The chain combines TRBV6-5 with TRBJ2-7, with TRBD1 identical over 11 bases. The CDR3 spans 14 residues. After removal of 6 bases from V and 5 bases from J, the junction contained 6 bases not matched to a gene. Germline CDR1 and CDR2: MNHEY and SVGAGI. This chain's CDR3 is CASRGGTGGHEQYF. Written as DNA, the CDR3 is TGTGCCAGCAGGGGAGGGACAGGGGGACACGAGCAGTACTTC.

The rearrangement uses TRBV7-9 and TRBJ1-2, with D perhaps matching TRBD1 (5 bases). Germline CDR1 is SEHNR and CDR2 is FQNEAQ (reference sequence). V lost 5 bases to trimming and J lost 4 bases, with 17 bases between them. The CDR3 is 15 residues long. The CDR3 DNA follows: TGTGCCAGCAGCCCCATTGGGGGGGTGGGCTATGGCTACACCTTC. Translated, it gives CASSPIGGVGYGYTF. The full variable domain, in which reference TRBV7-9 and TRBJ1-2 provide the parts outside the CDR3, is DTGVSQNPRHKITKRGQNVTFRCDPISEHNRLYWYRQTLGQGPEFLTYFQNEAQLEKSRLLSDRFSAERPKGSFSTLEIQRTEQGDSAMYLCASSPIGGVGYGYTFGSGTRLTVV.

This clone was recorded once. This rearrangement joins TRBV28 to TRBJ1-6; D gene unclear. V shed 3 bases and J shed 8 bases, with 5 bases lying between them. Germline V lookup: CDR1 MDHEN, CDR2 SYDVKM. This CDR3 comprises 12 residues. The CDR3 DNA follows: TGTGCCAGCAGTTTGTTGGATTCACCCCTCCACTTT. This gives the protein CASSLLDSPLHF.

The chain has TRBV14 and TRBJ2-2, with a possible D match to TRBD1 (6 bases). Germline CDR1 is SGHDN and CDR2 is FVKESK. The length of the CDR3 is 13 residues. The germline V and J ends were trimmed by 1 base and 14 bases, with 14 bases remaining between them. The CDR3 spells CASSQVGTGNLFF. The DNA of the CDR3 is TGTGCCAGCAGCCAAGTAGGAACAGGGAACCTGTTTTTT.

This rearrangement joins TRBV2 to TRBJ1-4; D possibly corresponds to TRBD1 (6 bases). CDR3 length equals 15 residues. From germline, CDR1 is SNHLY and CDR2 FYNNEI. Trimming took off 8 bases at V and 3 bases at J, with 16 bases between the two ends. The DNA for the CDR3 is TGTGCCAGCGGAGTAATACAGGGCCCTAATGAAAAACTGTTTTTT. It codes for CASGVIQGPNEKLFF.

This chain uses TRBV11-2 with TRBJ1-1, with 8 bases identical to TRBD1. This CDR3 has 14 amino acids. Germline trimming cut 5 bases from V and 7 bases from J; bases unmatched to any gene: 9. Per the germline V gene, CDR1 is SGHAT and CDR2 is FQNNGV. The CDR3 protein is CASSDFRGRSEAFF. CDR3 nucleotides: TGTGCCAGCAGCGACTTCAGGGGGCGGAGTGAAGCTTTCTTT.

The chain combines TRBV6-2 or TRBV6-3 with TRBJ1-3, with unresolved D. Trimming stripped 0 bases from V and 2 bases from J, with 5 bases between. Per the germline V gene, CDR1 is MNHEY and CDR2 is SVGEGT. The CDR3 has 14 residues. CDR3 DNA sequence: TGTGCCAGCAGTTACTCTGGAGCTGGAAACACCATATATTTT. This sequence encodes CASSYSGAGNTIYF.

The chain is built from TRBV7-2 and TRBJ2-7; D possibly corresponds to TRBD2 (5 bases). CDR3 size: 15 residues. Per germline, CDR1 SGHTA and CDR2 FQGNSA. V was shortened by 5 bases and J by 1 base, with 15 bases between the two germline ends. DNA for the CDR3: TGTGCCAGCAGCCCAACGAGGGCCCAATCCTACGAGCAGTACTTC. The encoded protein is CASSPTRAQSYEQYF.

This sequence joins TRBV28 and TRBJ1-2, with D possibly being TRBD1 (6 bases). V was pared by 1 base and J by 1 base, with 7 bases between. From germline, CDR1 is MDHEN and CDR2 SYDVKM. The CDR3 length is 14 residues. CDR3 amino acids: CASSLFRGNYGYTF. The CDR3 nucleotides read TGTGCCAGCAGTTTATTCAGGGGTAACTATGGCTACACCTTC.

CDR3 loop: CASSLWGGQETQYF. CDR3 sequence (DNA): TGTGCCAGCTCACTCTGGGGAGGGCAAGAGACCCAGTACTTC. This rearrangement joins TRBV18 to TRBJ2-5, with TRBD2 matching over 7 bases. The V segment lost 4 bases and the J segment 2 bases; nucleotides outside the gene matches: 4. CDR1 is KGHSH, CDR2 LQKENI, per germline. This CDR3 is built from 14 residues.

The V gene is TRBV20-1, the J gene TRBJ1-2; D ambiguous. Per germline, CDR1 DFQATT and CDR2 SNEGSKA (reference sequence). There are 11 residues in the CDR3. The germline V and J ends were trimmed by 2 bases and 6 bases, with 7 bases remaining between them. This CDR3 is CSARKLNGYTF. CDR3 DNA sequence: TGCAGTGCTAGAAAACTAAATGGCTACACCTTC.

The CDR3 spells CASSSMTSGGYNEQFF. The CDR3 DNA reads as TGTGCCAGCAGTTCAATGACTAGCGGGGGTTACAATGAGCAGTTCTTC. The chain carries TRBV27 and TRBJ2-1, with TRBD2 matching over 12 bases. V shed 4 bases, J shed 4 bases, and the junction held 5 bases outside the gene matches. The germline gives CDR1 MNHEY, CDR2 SMNVEV (reference sequence). This CDR3 has 16 residues.

The CDR3 DNA sequence: TGCGCCAGCAGCCCCCGGGACAGGGGAGACGAGACCCAGTACTTC. It translates to CASSPRDRGDETQYF. The chain uses TRBV4-3 and TRBJ2-5, with TRBD1 identical over 10 bases. The V gene's germline CDR1 is LGHNA and CDR2 YSLEER. This CDR3 has 15 residues. The V gene end was trimmed by 4 bases and the J gene end by 5 bases; junction bases not matched to a gene: 7.

The V call is TRBV25-1, the J call TRBJ1-6; tentatively, D is TRBD1 (5 bases). Germline lookup yields CDR1 MGHDK and CDR2 SYGVNS. The V gene lost 0 bases and the J gene lost 9 bases, with 12 bases spanning the gap. This CDR3 region has 15 residues. The CDR3 bases are TGTGCCAGCAGTGAATATGGCCAGGGAAGTTCACCCCTCCACTTT. Translating it yields CASSEYGQGSSPLHF.

V gene TRBV10-1 combines with J gene TRBJ1-2, with no clear D. This CDR3 region has 13 residues. Per the germline V gene, CDR1 is WNHNN and CDR2 is SYGVQD (reference sequence). Trimming pared 4 bases from V and 7 bases from J, leaving 13 bases between. The CDR3 loop is CASSASPTVGYTF. As DNA, the CDR3 is TGCGCCAGCAGTGCGTCCCCGACCGTTGGCTACACCTTC.

The rearrangement joins TRBV7-2 to TRBJ2-1; the match to TRBD2 covers 9 bases. With 1 base clipped from V and 8 bases from J, the junction kept 9 bases outside the gene matches. CDR3 length equals 16 residues. Germline values: CDR1 SGHTA, CDR2 FQGNSA. Written as DNA, the CDR3 is TGTGCCAGCAGCTTAGGGGCTAGCGGGACGCCAGATGAGCAGTTCTTC. Its protein product is CASSLGASGTPDEQFF.

The chain links TRBV7-2 to TRBJ2-3, with D unresolved. The ends were cut back, 2 bases at V and 2 bases at J, with 11 bases in the middle. The germline V gene has CDR1 SGHTA and CDR2 FQGNSA. The CDR3 runs to 15 residues. The CDR3 loop reads CASSLSFLATDTQYF. The DNA for the CDR3 is TGTGCCAGCAGCTTATCGTTCTTGGCCACAGATACGCAGTATTTT.

This chain links TRBV11-3 with TRBJ1-1; D is unclear. V was cut by 5 bases and J by 6 bases, with 16 bases left in between. The germline gives CDR1 SGHNT, CDR2 YENEEA. This CDR3 has 14 amino acids. The DNA of the CDR3 is TGTGCCAGCAGCCCAGGCGGCGGTAGGCCTGAAGCTTTCTTT. This gives the protein CASSPGGGRPEAFF.

V usage is TRBV29-1 and J usage is TRBJ1-1, with D possibly TRBD1 on 6 matching bases. The CDR3 contains 14 residues. V was shortened by 6 bases and J by 0 bases, with 14 bases between the two germline ends. From germline, CDR1 is SQVTM and CDR2 ANQGSEA. The CDR3 loop is CSVRTTGMNTEAFF. The CDR3 DNA sequence: TGCAGCGTAAGGACAACAGGGATGAACACTGAAGCTTTCTTT.